The next 29 T cell receptor beta chains were all read from a single sample in a study of blood T cell repertoires in COVID-19 (dated by TCRdb to the early 2020s). To prepare the library, the immunoSEQ multiplex PCR assay was applied. Drawn from immuneACCESS, this table holds only the in-frame rearrangements with V and J called that TCRdb kept. Clones are partly lost; checked studies trace under half to an unresolved V gene and leave the rest unexplained. Present in this sample are 54,000 or so clones, 83% of which were seen just once. About 2% of the sample is taken by the ten largest. Sequences were obtained from peripheral blood. These receptors were collected from a woman aged 55 to 70 with acute or convalescent COVID-19.

The chain couples TRBV2 to TRBJ2-7, with D maybe TRBD1 (6 bases). The CDR3 is 14 amino acids. Trimming removed 8 bases at V and 4 bases at J, with 18 bases between. CDR1 is SNHLY, CDR2 FYNNEI, per germline. DNA of the CDR3: TGTGCCAGCGGGACCAGGGGTGTTGGATACGAGCAGTACTTC. Translated: CASGTRGVGYEQYF.

This sequence joins TRBV29-1 and TRBJ2-3; D is undetermined. Germline V CDR1 and CDR2: SQVTM, ANQGSEA. V lost 0 bases and J 0 bases, leaving 13 bases between the germline ends. The CDR3 loop spans 16 amino acids. Here the CDR3 reads CSVEDPRITSTDTQYF. The CDR3 nucleotides are TGCAGCGTTGAAGATCCAAGAATAACTAGCACAGATACGCAGTATTTT.

The chain combines TRBV30 with TRBJ1-2; D unclear. Trimming shortened V by 1 base and J by 4 bases, and 13 bases separated the two germline ends. This CDR3 region has 14 residues. Germline assignment: CDR1 GTSNPN and CDR2 SVGIG (reference sequence). The CDR3 DNA reads TGTGCCTGGAGTGGATCACGCAACTTCTATGGCTACACCTTC. Its protein product is CAWSGSRNFYGYTF.

This chain links TRBV28 with TRBJ1-1; no clear D. The CDR3 contains 12 residues. CDR1 and CDR2 (germline): MDHEN, SYDVKM. V lost 6 bases and J 6 bases, leaving 11 bases between the germline ends. This CDR3 reads CASSLRSAEAFF. The CDR3 region has the DNA TGTGCCAGCAGCCTCAGAAGCGCTGAAGCTTTCTTT.

The genes are TRBV30 and TRBJ1-4; TRBD1 might be the D (5 bases). Germline CDR1 reads GTSNPN; CDR2 reads SVGIG (reference sequence). This CDR3 has 12 residues. Trimming removed 2 bases at V and 5 bases at J, with 6 bases between. Written as DNA, the CDR3 is TGTGCCTGGAGTACAGGAAATGAAAAACTGTTTTTT. As protein: CAWSTGNEKLFF.

CDR3 sequence: CASSPGGTPNQETQYF. The CDR3 DNA reads as TGTGCCAGTAGTCCCGGCGGTACCCCTAACCAAGAGACCCAGTACTTC. This chain joins TRBV19 and TRBJ2-5, with no clear D. Deletions cut 5 bases from V and 0 bases from J, with 16 bases between. Per the germline V gene, CDR1 is LNHDA and CDR2 is SQIVND (reference sequence). This CDR3 spans 16 amino acids.

The chain links TRBV29-1 to TRBJ1-1; maybe TRBD1 (5 bases). Germline loops: CDR1 SQVTM, CDR2 ANQGSEA. V lost 7 bases, J lost 2 bases, and 11 bases lay in between. This CDR3 has 12 residues. The CDR3 here is CSASDRNTEAFF. Here the CDR3 DNA reads TGCAGCGCGTCAGACAGAAACACTGAAGCTTTCTTT.

The chain carries TRBV6-5 and TRBJ2-7; TRBD1 agrees at 9 bases. CDR3 length: 14 amino acids. Looked up from germline, CDR1 is MNHEY and CDR2 is SVGAGI. Losses at the gene ends were 6 bases for V and 7 bases for J; bases not matched to a gene: 10. CDR3 nucleotides: TGTGCCAGCAGCGGGGACAGGGTCGGCTGGGAGCAGTACTTC. Its translation is CASSGDRVGWEQYF.

The chain combines TRBV3-1 (or the pseudogene TRBV3-2) with TRBJ1-2, with TRBD1 matching 7 bases. The length of the CDR3 is 15 residues. V gave up 1 base and J gave up 4 bases; unmatched junction bases: 6. Germline CDR1 is LGHDT and CDR2 is YNNKEL (reference sequence). Here the CDR3 DNA reads TGTGCCAGCAGCCAAGGGACAGGTTTGTCCTATGGCTACACCTTC. As protein: CASSQGTGLSYGYTF.

The chain joins TRBV6-5 to TRBJ2-1, with 9 nucleotides matching TRBD2. V was clipped by 8 bases and J by 0 bases; unmatched bases: 5. CDR1 MNHEY and CDR2 SVGAGI come from the germline V gene. This CDR3 has 15 residues. The CDR3 nucleotides are TGTGCCAGCCGGGGTAGCGGGAGCTCCTACAATGAGCAGTTCTTC. It yields the protein CASRGSGSSYNEQFF.

The chain uses TRBV5-1 and TRBJ1-2, with 8 positions matching TRBD1. Trimming removed 4 bases from V and 5 bases from J; junction bases left unmatched: 13. The CDR3 has 16 residues. The germline V gene has CDR1 SGHRS and CDR2 YFSETQ. In nucleotides, the CDR3 is TGCGCCAGCAGCAACGGACAGGGAGGAAAGAAGTATGGCTACACCTTC. This codes for CASSNGQGGKKYGYTF.

This rearrangement joins TRBV10-3 to TRBJ2-7; TRBD2 aligns across 9 bases. The germline V gene encodes CDR1 ENHRY and CDR2 SYGVKD. This CDR3 contains 14 residues. V trimming: 7 bases; J trimming: 2 bases; junction bases outside the gene matches: 6. The CDR3 DNA sequence: TGTGCCATCAAAGAGCGGGGGGCCCCCTACGAGCAGTACTTC. This sequence encodes CAIKERGAPYEQYF.

The chain is built from TRBV19 and TRBJ2-1, with 7 bases identical to TRBD1. Germline CDR1 reads LNHDA; CDR2 reads SQIVND (reference sequence). The CDR3 is 19 residues long. Trimming removed 5 bases from V and 1 base from J; junction bases left unmatched: 17. The CDR3 loop reads CASSASPRQGYRSYNEQFF. The CDR3 nucleotides are TGTGCCAGTAGTGCCTCTCCTAGACAGGGTTATAGGTCCTACAATGAGCAGTTCTTC.

This sequence joins TRBV24-1 and TRBJ2-7, with 7 nucleotides matching TRBD1. Germline CDR1 is KGHDR and CDR2 is SFDVKD. With V trimmed by 6 bases and J by 4 bases, 11 bases remained unmatched. CDR3 length equals 15 residues. The CDR3 loop is CATSFSAGGKYEQYF. The CDR3 region has the DNA TGTGCCACCAGTTTTTCGGCAGGGGGTAAATACGAGCAGTACTTC.

The chain is built from TRBV27 and TRBJ2-3; D remains unclear. V was cut by 9 bases and J by 2 bases, with 18 bases left in between. This CDR3 is 15 amino acids long. CDR1 and CDR2 (germline): MNHEY, SMNVEV (reference sequence). The CDR3 loop reads CASSPLGSSTDTQYF. The DNA of the CDR3 is TGTGCCAGTTCCCCCCTAGGCAGTTCCACAGATACGCAGTATTTT.

The CDR3 DNA follows: TGCGCCAGCAGCTTGGGCCTAGCGGGACGAAGCACAGATACGCAGTATTTT. Protein: CASSLGLAGRSTDTQYF. The chain links TRBV5-1 to TRBJ2-3; TRBD2 matches 9 bases. The CDR3 length is 17 residues. Germline V lookup: CDR1 SGHRS, CDR2 YFSETQ. After removal of 0 bases from V and 0 bases from J, the junction contained 5 bases not matched to a gene.

The chain recombines TRBV19 with TRBJ1-5, with D unresolved. CDR1 is LNHDA and CDR2 is SQIVND in the germline V gene (reference sequence). The CDR3 totals 14 residues. V was pared by 5 bases and J by 0 bases, with 8 bases between. The DNA of the CDR3 is TGTGCCAGTAGTCTACGGGATAGCAATCAGCCCCAGCATTTT. Protein product: CASSLRDSNQPQHF.

J is TRBJ2-5 and V is TRBV6-5; D perhaps matches TRBD2 (6 bases). Trimming shortened V by 11 bases and J by 3 bases, and 22 bases separated the two germline ends. The CDR3 is made up of 15 amino acids. Germline lookup yields CDR1 MNHEY and CDR2 SVGAGI. The CDR3 DNA follows: TGTGCCTCCAAAGGTTCGGGGGAAAAAAAAGAGACCCAGTACTTC. It yields the protein CASKGSGEKKETQYF.

The rearrangement joins TRBV5-6 to TRBJ1-3, with TRBD1 matching over 9 bases. The J segment lost 4 bases and the V segment lost 2 bases, leaving 4 bases of the junction unmatched. The CDR3 is 15 residues long. Germline values: CDR1 SGHDT, CDR2 YYEEEE. This chain's CDR3 is CASSLQGALGNTIYF. DNA of the CDR3: TGTGCCAGCAGCTTACAGGGGGCGCTCGGAAACACCATATATTTT.

This clone came up once. The rearrangement links TRBV5-1 to TRBJ2-6; D gene unclear. The CDR3 sequence is 16 residues long. Germline CDR1 SGHRS, CDR2 YFSETQ. With 4 bases removed from V and 0 bases from J, the gap between germline ends came to 11 bases. The CDR3 DNA reads TGCGCCAGCAGCGGGCAGGTTAGCTCTGGGGCCAACGTCCTGACTTTC. Protein: CASSGQVSSGANVLTF.

This clone appeared once. The rearrangement links TRBV7-3 to TRBJ1-6; D is uncertain. Trimming took off 4 bases at V and 6 bases at J, with 7 bases between the two ends. The CDR3 covers 13 residues. Germline V lookup: CDR1 SGHTA, CDR2 FQGTGA. The CDR3 DNA reads TGTGCCAGCAGCTCCAACAGTAATTCACCCCTCCACTTT. Translated, it gives CASSSNSNSPLHF.

V is TRBV5-1 and J is TRBJ1-2; 9 bases agree with TRBD1. The V segment lost 0 bases and the J segment 6 bases; nucleotides outside the gene matches: 6. Germline CDR1 and CDR2: SGHRS and YFSETQ. The CDR3 contains 15 residues. The CDR3: CASSLGSTGGDGYTF. The CDR3 coding sequence is TGCGCCAGCAGCTTGGGGTCGACAGGGGGTGATGGCTACACCTTC.

This clone was counted between two and nine times. This chain uses TRBV12-3 or TRBV12-4 with TRBJ1-1; the D gene is possibly TRBD1 (6 bases). This CDR3 comprises 12 residues. V was cut by 4 bases and J by 10 bases, with 13 bases left in between. CDR3 in DNA: TGTGCCAGCAGTTCCGGGACAACCGCAGCTTTCTTT. Translating gives CASSSGTTAAFF.

This chain joins TRBV12-3 or TRBV12-4 and TRBJ1-1; the D gene is possibly TRBD1 (6 bases). CDR3 size: 13 residues. Trimming removed 5 bases at V and 4 bases at J, with 11 bases between. The DNA for the CDR3 is TGTGCCAGCAGTGGGGGGGGGCCCACTGAAGCTTTCTTT. Its protein is CASSGGGPTEAFF.

V is TRBV6-5 and J is TRBJ1-2, with a tentative D call TRBD1 (5 bases). Germline V gene sequence: CDR1 MNHEY, CDR2 SVGAGI. The CDR3 loop spans 13 amino acids. V lost 7 bases to trimming and J lost 4 bases, with 13 bases between them. DNA for the CDR3: TGTGCCAGCACCTCGGGGGGGTTCTATGGCTACACCTTC. Its translation is CASTSGGFYGYTF.

The V and J genes are TRBV19 and TRBJ1-1; D might be TRBD1 (5 bases). Deletions cut 3 bases from V and 3 bases from J, with 14 bases between. CDR1 is LNHDA, CDR2 SQIVND, per germline (reference sequence). CDR3 length: 15 residues. As DNA, the CDR3 is TGTGCCAGTAGTATCAGGGAAGGTCGCGACACTGAAGCTTTCTTT. Translated, it gives CASSIREGRDTEAFF. The variable domain in full, completed from reference TRBV19 and TRBJ1-1, reads DGGITQSPKYLFRKEGQNVTLSCEQNLNHDAMYWYRQDPGQGLRLIYYSQIVNDFQKGDIAEGYSVSREKKESFPLTVTSAQKNPTAFYLCASSIREGRDTEAFFGQGTRLTVV.

This rearrangement joins TRBV4-2 to TRBJ1-4; perhaps TRBD1 as D (6 bases). The CDR3 sequence is 16 residues long. Trimming pared 0 bases from V and 5 bases from J, leaving 13 bases between. Germline loops: CDR1 LGHNA, CDR2 YNFKEQ. CDR3 DNA sequence: TGTGCCAGCAGCCAAGATCCCGGACAGCTGAATGAAAAACTGTTTTTT. Translated: CASSQDPGQLNEKLFF.

The chain combines TRBV2 with TRBJ2-7; 12 bases match TRBD1. This CDR3 spans 15 amino acids. V shed 6 bases, J shed 4 bases, and the junction held 7 bases outside the gene matches. The germline V gene has CDR1 SNHLY and CDR2 FYNNEI. CDR3: CASRRRDRGQYEQYF. The CDR3 DNA reads as TGTGCCAGCAGGCGCCGGGACAGGGGGCAGTACGAGCAGTACTTC.

This rearrangement joins TRBV24-1 to TRBJ2-1, with D perhaps TRBD1 (6 bases). Germline CDR1 reads KGHDR; CDR2 reads SFDVKD. The germline V and J ends were trimmed by 3 bases and 9 bases, with 14 bases remaining between them. The CDR3 extends over 14 amino acids. Written as DNA, the CDR3 is TGTGCCACCAGTGATACGACAGGTATTTCTGAGCAGTTCTTC. This codes for CATSDTTGISEQFF.